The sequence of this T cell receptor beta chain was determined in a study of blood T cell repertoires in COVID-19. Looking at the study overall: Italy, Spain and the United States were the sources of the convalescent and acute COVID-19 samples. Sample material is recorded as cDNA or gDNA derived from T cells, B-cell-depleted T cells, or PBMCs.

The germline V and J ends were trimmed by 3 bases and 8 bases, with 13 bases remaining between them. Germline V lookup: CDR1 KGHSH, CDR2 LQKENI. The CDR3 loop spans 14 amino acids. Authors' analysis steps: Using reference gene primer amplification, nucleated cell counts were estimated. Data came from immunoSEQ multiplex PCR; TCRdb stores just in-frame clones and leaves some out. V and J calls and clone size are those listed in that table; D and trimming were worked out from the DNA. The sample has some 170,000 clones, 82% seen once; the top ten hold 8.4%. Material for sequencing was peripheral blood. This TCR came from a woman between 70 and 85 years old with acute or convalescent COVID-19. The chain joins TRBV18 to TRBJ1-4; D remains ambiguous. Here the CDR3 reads CASSPLQVWEKLFF. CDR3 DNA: TGTGCCAGCTCACCTCTCCAGGTTTGGGAAAAACTGTTTTTT.